This TCR beta chain originates from a study of blood T cell repertoires in COVID-19. Study-wide background: PBMCs, B-cell-depleted T cells, or T cells were the source of the cDNA or gDNA that made up the material.

This CDR3 is built from 15 residues. Germline V lookup: CDR1 LGHDT, CDR2 YNNKEL (reference sequence). The V and J ends lost 0 bases and 5 bases respectively, with 10 bases between them. Profiled with immunoSEQ multiplex PCR; TCRdb holds only in-frame clones, not every one. The profile covers around 160,000 clones, with around 80% appearing a single time and 4.5% to 7.5% taken by the ten largest. The J gene is TRBJ2-2, the V gene TRBV3-1 (or the pseudogene TRBV3-2), with no clear D. The sample consisted of PBMCs or T cells enriched from blood (not recorded which). The clonotype originates from a man aged 35-49 years who had recovered from COVID-19. DNA for the CDR3: TGTGCCAGCAGCCAAGAACCGGTACCGACCGGGGAGCTGTTTTTT. This translates into CASSQEPVPTGELFF.